One and the same sample provided the 28 T cell receptor beta chains below, sequenced in a study of cytomegalovirus exposure and HLA in healthy donors. This PCR relied on a set of 60 Vbeta primers and 13 Jbeta primers. The repertoire was sequenced with immunoSEQ multiplex PCR; TCRdb's copy has only in-frame clones and lacks some. The sample has approximately 120,000 clones. The source material was PBMCs. These TCRs come from a man aged 18 to 29 in good health and CMV-seronegative.

V and J are TRBV5-5 and TRBJ1-3, with D perhaps matching TRBD1 (6 bases). V lost 0 bases and J 1 base, leaving 11 bases between the germline ends. The CDR3 extends over 16 amino acids. The germline gives CDR1 SGHKS, CDR2 YYEKEE (reference sequence). CDR3 DNA: TGTGCCAGCAGCTTGGACAGGGCGGCATCTGGAAACACCATATATTTT. Translation: CASSLDRAASGNTIYF.

This rearrangement joins TRBV30 to TRBJ1-4; D is unresolved. Germline V CDR1 and CDR2: GTSNPN, SVGIG (reference sequence). The CDR3 is 13 amino acids. The V and J ends lost 8 bases and 4 bases respectively, with 14 bases between them. The CDR3 loop reads CAVRGILNEKLFF. CDR3 in DNA: TGTGCCGTGAGAGGGATTCTTAATGAAAAACTGTTTTTT.

The chain joins TRBV7-8 to TRBJ2-7; TRBD2 is a possible D gene (6 bases). The CDR3 is 18 residues long. V dropped 2 bases and J dropped 4 bases, with 24 bases sitting between them. Looked up from germline, CDR1 is SGHVS and CDR2 is FQNEAQ. The CDR3 sequence is CASSLLTAGRTPEYEQYF. DNA of the CDR3: TGTGCCAGCAGCTTACTGACCGCGGGGCGAACCCCTGAATACGAGCAGTACTTC. Using reference TRBV7-8 and TRBJ2-7 for the parts outside the CDR3, the full variable domain is GAGVSQSPRYKVAKRGQDVALRCDPISGHVSLFWYQQALGQGPEFLTYFQNEAQLDKSGLPSDRFFAERPEGSVSTLKIQRTQQEDSAVYLCASSLLTAGRTPEYEQYFGPGTRLTVT.

The chain has TRBV4-1 and TRBJ1-1; 9 bases align to TRBD1. CDR1 and CDR2 from the germline V gene are MGHRA and YSYEKL. J lost 11 bases, V lost 4 bases, and 17 bases had no gene match. The CDR3 covers 16 residues. The CDR3 loop is CASSPARTGERDWAFF. The DNA for the CDR3 is TGCGCCAGCAGCCCGGCCCGGACAGGGGAAAGAGATTGGGCTTTCTTT.

The gene calls are TRBV6-5 and TRBJ2-7; D ambiguous. V lost 2 bases and J 3 bases, leaving 11 bases between the germline ends. This CDR3 has 14 residues. CDR1 MNHEY and CDR2 SVGAGI come from the germline V gene. The CDR3 nucleotides read TGTGCCAGCAGTTACGGGCAGCTTAACTACGAGCAGTACTTC. It translates to CASSYGQLNYEQYF.

The chain couples TRBV18 to TRBJ1-5; D not certain. The CDR3 spans 13 residues. CDR1 is KGHSH, CDR2 LQKENI, per germline. Trimming stripped 6 bases from V and 5 bases from J, with 11 bases between. CDR3 in amino acids: CASSLLSDQPQHF. The DNA of the CDR3 is TGTGCCAGCTCCCTTCTAAGTGATCAGCCCCAGCATTTT.

The chain is built from TRBV30 and TRBJ1-1; D perhaps matches TRBD1 (5 bases). Trimming took off 5 bases at V and 8 bases at J, with 15 bases between the two ends. The germline V gene encodes CDR1 GTSNPN and CDR2 SVGIG (reference sequence). CDR3 length: 12 residues. This CDR3 reads CAWGPRGLEAFF. Here the CDR3 DNA reads TGTGCCTGGGGCCCGAGGGGACTGGAAGCTTTCTTT.

The gene calls are TRBV6-5 and TRBJ2-5; no definite D call. Near its end, the DNA agrees better with TRBJ2-7, so the J call may be wrong. The CDR3 is made up of 14 amino acids. Germline assignment: CDR1 MNHEY and CDR2 SVGAGI. The CDR3, as DNA: TGTGCCAGCAGTTCGACTGCCAAGAGGAGCGAGCAGTACTTC. Translated, it gives CASSSTAKRSEQYF.

Notes on this clone: Germline is not matched at one junction end, which may reflect a read error. This rearrangement joins TRBV30 to TRBJ2-5; tentatively, D is TRBD2 (5 bases). The CDR3 contains 9 residues. Germline loops: CDR1 GTSNPN, CDR2 SVGIG (reference sequence). The CDR3 region is CAWSELGDF. The CDR3 region has the DNA TGTGCCTGGAGCGAGTTGGGAGACTTC.

V usage is TRBV29-1 and J usage is TRBJ1-1, with D perhaps matching TRBD1 (5 bases). The germline CDR1 and CDR2 sequences are SQVTM and ANQGSEA. Trimming took off 3 bases at V and 0 bases at J, with 8 bases between the two ends. The CDR3 totals 13 residues. The CDR3 sequence is CSVDRDMNTEAFF. In DNA form, the CDR3 reads TGCAGCGTTGACAGGGATATGAACACTGAAGCTTTCTTT.

In nucleotides, the CDR3 is TGCAGCGCCCAGGACTCGTACTCCTACGAGCAGTACTTC. This codes for CSAQDSYSYEQYF. J is TRBJ2-7 and V is TRBV29-1; weak D call: TRBD2 (5 bases). This CDR3 region has 13 residues. Germline lookup yields CDR1 SQVTM and CDR2 ANQGSEA. Trimming shortened V by 7 bases and J by 0 bases, and 13 bases separated the two germline ends.

This sequence joins TRBV27 and TRBJ1-1, with 7 bases that match TRBD1. The CDR3 contains 15 residues. Trimming took 4 bases from V and 6 from J; bases not matched to a gene: 11. CDR1 is MNHEY, CDR2 SMNVEV, per germline (reference sequence). The CDR3 bases are TGTGCCAGCAGTTGGGGACAGCTCAAAGGGGCTGAAGCTTTCTTT. This sequence encodes CASSWGQLKGAEAFF.

This rearrangement joins TRBV29-1 to TRBJ2-2; 10 bases agree with TRBD2. The CDR3 contains 14 residues. The germline V gene encodes CDR1 SQVTM and CDR2 ANQGSEA. The junction had 6 bases not matched to a gene; V was cut back by 5 bases and J by 6 bases. The CDR3 DNA sequence: TGCAGCGTTCAGAGCGGGAGGGCCTCCGGGGAGCTGTTTTTT. Encoded protein: CSVQSGRASGELFF.

The rearrangement links TRBV7-2 to TRBJ2-3; 7 bases line up with TRBD2. This CDR3 region has 16 residues. CDR1 and CDR2 from the germline V gene are SGHTA and FQGNSA. Trimming took 3 bases from V and 1 from J; bases not matched to a gene: 7. DNA for the CDR3: TGTGCCAGCAGCTTGGTGGGTCTAGCGGGCACAGATACGCAGTATTTT. Translation: CASSLVGLAGTDTQYF. The variable domain in full, completed from reference TRBV7-2 and TRBJ2-3, reads GAGVSQSPSNKVTEKGKDVELRCDPISGHTALYWYRQSLGQGLEFLIYFQGNSAPDKSGLPSDRFSAERTGGSVSTLTIQRTQQEDSAVYLCASSLVGLAGTDTQYFGPGTRLTVL.

The chain uses TRBV2 and TRBJ2-6, with unresolved D. In germline, CDR1 is SNHLY, CDR2 FYNNEI. Trimming pared 11 bases from V and 0 bases from J, leaving 5 bases between. The CDR3 is made up of 12 amino acids. The CDR3 region is CALSSGANVLTF. The CDR3 DNA is TGTGCCCTCAGCTCTGGGGCCAACGTCCTGACTTTC.

The chain carries TRBV6-1 and TRBJ2-1; no definite D call. This CDR3 is built from 15 residues. Trimming removed 3 bases from V and 4 bases from J, with 13 bases in between. The V gene's germline CDR1 is MNHNS and CDR2 SASEGT. CDR3 sequence: CASSDSGPRYNEQFF. The CDR3 bases are TGTGCCAGCAGTGACAGTGGGCCCCGTTACAATGAGCAGTTCTTC.

The chain links TRBV6-5 to TRBJ2-7; D is ambiguous. There are 16 residues in the CDR3. Between the trimmed V and J ends, which lost 0 bases and 3 bases, there was a span of 15 bases. Germline values: CDR1 MNHEY, CDR2 SVGAGI. The CDR3 DNA is TGTGCCAGCAGTTACTCGCCAGTCCTTACCCTCTACGAGCAGTACTTC. Protein product: CASSYSPVLTLYEQYF.

The V gene is TRBV5-4, the J gene TRBJ1-1; D unclear. V gave up 4 bases and J gave up 5 bases, with 21 bases separating them. Germline CDR1 reads SGHNT; CDR2 reads YYREEE (reference sequence). This CDR3 is 16 amino acids long. The CDR3 loop is CASSPEGLHGETEAFF. The CDR3 bases are TGTGCCAGCAGCCCTGAAGGCCTCCACGGGGAGACTGAAGCTTTCTTT.

This chain uses TRBV25-1 with TRBJ1-1, with D tentatively TRBD1 (6 bases). The CDR3 has 12 amino acids. With 3 bases removed from V and 10 bases from J, the gap between germline ends came to 12 bases. Germline V CDR1 and CDR2: MGHDK, SYGVNS. DNA for the CDR3: TGTGCCAGCAGTGATAGACAGGCCCGAGCTTTCTTT. Amino acids: CASSDRQARAFF.

This chain connects TRBV7-2 to TRBJ1-5; D may be TRBD1 (5 bases). The CDR3 runs 15 residues. Trimming took off 1 base at V and 3 bases at J, with 10 bases between the two ends. Germline CDR1 is SGHTA and CDR2 is FQGNSA. The CDR3 protein is CASSLEAGFNQPQHF. CDR3 coding DNA: TGTGCCAGCAGCTTAGAGGCAGGGTTCAATCAGCCCCAGCATTTT.

The V gene is TRBV5-6, the J gene TRBJ2-5, with 13 bases that match TRBD2. The end of the DNA is better explained by TRBJ2-7, so the J call may be wrong. Germline lookup yields CDR1 SGHDT and CDR2 YYEEEE. The length of the CDR3 is 14 residues. The CDR3 reads CASSKTSGGREQYF. DNA for the CDR3: TGTGCCAGCAGCAAGACTAGCGGGGGGCGCGAGCAGTACTTC.

The chain is built from TRBV27 and TRBJ2-7, with 8 nucleotides matching TRBD1. The germline V gene has CDR1 MNHEY and CDR2 SMNVEV (reference sequence). This CDR3 is built from 14 residues. The trim removed 2 bases at V and 7 bases at J, leaving 7 bases unmatched. The CDR3 coding sequence is TGTGCCAGCAGTTTAATGACAGGGGCTTGGGAGCAGTACTTC. This translates into CASSLMTGAWEQYF.

The chain carries TRBV19 and TRBJ1-2; D is unclear. V lost 0 bases, J lost 5 bases, and 10 bases lay in between. This CDR3 is 14 amino acids long. The V gene's germline CDR1 is LNHDA and CDR2 SQIVND (reference sequence). CDR3: CASSIEEGKYGYTF. The CDR3 DNA reads TGTGCCAGTAGTATAGAGGAGGGCAAGTATGGCTACACCTTC.

V and J are TRBV5-1 and TRBJ1-2, with 7 bases identical to TRBD1. V lost 2 bases and J lost 9; bases outside the gene matches: 4. This CDR3 contains 12 residues. Germline CDR1 SGHRS, CDR2 YFSETQ. The CDR3 protein is CASSFDRASYTF. The CDR3 DNA follows: TGCGCCAGCAGCTTTGACAGGGCAAGCTACACCTTC.

The chain joins TRBV5-8 to TRBJ1-3; 7 bases are a match to TRBD1. The germline gives CDR1 SGHTS, CDR2 YDEGEE. Germline trimming cut 9 bases from V and 0 bases from J; bases unmatched to any gene: 6. The CDR3 length is 14 residues. The CDR3 sequence is CANDRAFSGNTIYF. CDR3 nucleotide sequence: TGTGCCAATGACAGGGCTTTCTCTGGAAACACCATATATTTT.

The chain carries TRBV6-1 and TRBJ1-1; D might be TRBD1 (6 bases). The CDR3 has 15 amino acids. The germline V gene has CDR1 MNHNS and CDR2 SASEGT. The V and J ends lost 2 bases and 0 bases respectively, with 10 bases between them. The CDR3 sequence: CASSERGIMNTEAFF. The CDR3 DNA is TGTGCCAGCAGTGAAAGGGGGATCATGAACACTGAAGCTTTCTTT.

This sequence joins TRBV7-2 and TRBJ2-2; no reliable D call. Per germline, CDR1 SGHTA and CDR2 FQGNSA. Trimming pared 5 bases from V and 4 bases from J, leaving 8 bases between. The CDR3 spans 13 residues. CDR3 region: CASSSDFTGELFF. The CDR3 DNA is TGTGCCAGCAGCAGTGACTTCACCGGGGAGCTGTTTTTT.

The gene calls are TRBV2 and TRBJ2-3; no reliable D call. CDR1 is SNHLY and CDR2 is FYNNEI in the germline V gene. Deletions cut 5 bases from V and 2 bases from J, with 2 bases between. This CDR3 is built from 11 residues. The chain's CDR3 is CASSYTDTQYF. The CDR3 nucleotides are TGTGCCAGCAGTTACACAGATACGCAGTATTTT.